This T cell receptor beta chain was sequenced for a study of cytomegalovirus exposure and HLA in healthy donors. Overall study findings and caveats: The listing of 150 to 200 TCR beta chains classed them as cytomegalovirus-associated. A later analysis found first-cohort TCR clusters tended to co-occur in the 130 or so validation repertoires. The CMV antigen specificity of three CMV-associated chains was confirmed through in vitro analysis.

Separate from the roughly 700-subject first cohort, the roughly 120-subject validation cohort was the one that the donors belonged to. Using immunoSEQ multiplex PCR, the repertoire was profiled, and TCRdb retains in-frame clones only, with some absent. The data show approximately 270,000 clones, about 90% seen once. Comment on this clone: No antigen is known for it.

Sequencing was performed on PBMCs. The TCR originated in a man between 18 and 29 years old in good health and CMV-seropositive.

CDR3 nucleotides: TGCGCCAGCAGCCAGGACCGACAGGGGAGCACCGGGGAGCTGTTTTTT. It yields the protein CASSQDRQGSTGELFF. The chain employs TRBV4-1 and TRBJ2-2; 8 nucleotides match TRBD1. This CDR3 region has 16 residues. From germline, CDR1 is MGHRA and CDR2 YSYEKL. J was trimmed by 4 bases and V by 3 bases; bases with no gene match: 7.